These 21 T cell receptor beta chains originate from one sample sequenced in a study of shared clonotypes between healthy human individuals (dated by TCRdb to about 2020). Receptors were amplified or captured by the immunoSEQ multiplex PCR assay. TCRdb provides this immuneACCESS table in a form limited to in-frame rearrangements. Some clones are lacking; in checked studies, under half of them reflect an unresolved V gene, and why the rest are absent is not known. This sample comprises fewer than 2.5 million clones, roughly 93% of them detected only once. Approximately 0.35% of the sample rests with the top ten. The sequenced material came from naive CD4+ T cells from PBMCs. In light of the paper, this sample's cell subset or site label describes: CD45RA+ positively selected. The receptor set was obtained from a man aged 18 to 29 in good health. Some clones in this sample may be carry-over from other donors' samples.

The chain joins TRBV16 to TRBJ2-2; TRBD1 might be the D (6 bases). CDR1 is KGHSY, CDR2 FQNENV, per germline. V was shortened by 2 bases and J by 3 bases, with 10 bases between the two germline ends. This CDR3 is built from 15 residues. The chain's CDR3 is CASSQNTGYTGELFF. DNA of the CDR3: TGTGCCAGCAGCCAAAATACAGGGTACACCGGGGAGCTGTTTTTT.

As for this clone: The sample has other DNA sequences that encode this CDR3 too. The chain is built from TRBV20-1 and TRBJ2-1, with a possible D match to TRBD1 (5 bases). Trimming left V 4 bases short and J 7 bases short, with 5 bases between. Per the germline V gene, CDR1 is DFQATT and CDR2 is SNEGSKA (reference sequence). The CDR3 sequence is 10 residues long. The CDR3 DNA sequence: TGCAGTGCTAAGGGGAATGAGCAGTTCTTC. This sequence encodes CSAKGNEQFF.

The chain has TRBV6-1 and TRBJ1-2, with no clear D. Germline CDR1 and CDR2: MNHNS and SASEGT. This CDR3 is 14 amino acids long. The V end lost 2 bases, the J end lost 3 bases, and 10 bases lay between the germline ends. In DNA, the CDR3 is TGTGCCAGCAGTGAAATCTACTTCGACTATGGCTACACCTTC. Residues: CASSEIYFDYGYTF.

V gene TRBV4-1 combines with J gene TRBJ2-1; 10 bases align to TRBD2. The CDR3 loop spans 16 amino acids. Germline CDR1 MGHRA, CDR2 YSYEKL. The V gene end was trimmed by 5 bases and the J gene end by 10 bases; junction bases not matched to a gene: 14. The CDR3 protein is CASSSPTSGRAWEQFF. CDR3 sequence (DNA): TGCGCCAGCAGCTCCCCCACGAGCGGGAGGGCCTGGGAGCAGTTCTTC.

The chain uses TRBV28 and TRBJ1-4; 7 bases are a match to TRBD1. This CDR3 is 15 amino acids long. V lost 5 bases to trimming and J lost 7 bases; unmatched junction nucleotides: 10. The germline CDR1 and CDR2 sequences are MDHEN and SYDVKM. Written as DNA, the CDR3 is TGTGCCAGCAGTCAGGGGGGGGCGAAGGGTGAAAAACTGTTTTTT. Translation: CASSQGGAKGEKLFF.

The CDR3, as DNA: TGTGCCAGCACCCAAGGGGGGGCCCCAAACACTGAAGCTTTCTTT. The encoded protein is CASTQGGAPNTEAFF. The chain uses TRBV6-5 and TRBJ1-1, with D perhaps TRBD1 (6 bases). Germline assignment: CDR1 MNHEY and CDR2 SVGAGI. The CDR3 extends over 15 amino acids. Trimming pared 7 bases from V and 2 bases from J, leaving 17 bases between.

The V gene is TRBV7-2, the J gene TRBJ2-3; D is unresolved. V was clipped by 5 bases and J by 6 bases, with 12 bases between them. The germline gives CDR1 SGHTA, CDR2 FQGNSA. The CDR3 runs 13 residues. The CDR3 is CASSPHGGDTQYF. For the CDR3, the DNA is TGTGCCAGCAGCCCCCACGGTGGGGATACGCAGTATTTT. Supplemented by reference TRBV7-2 and TRBJ2-3, the full variable domain reads GAGVSQSPSNKVTEKGKDVELRCDPISGHTALYWYRQSLGQGLEFLIYFQGNSAPDKSGLPSDRFSAERTGGSVSTLTIQRTQQEDSAVYLCASSPHGGDTQYFGPGTRLTVL.

The chain uses TRBV28 and TRBJ1-2; 7 positions agree with TRBD1. In germline, CDR1 is MDHEN, CDR2 SYDVKM. The V and J ends lost 10 bases and 0 bases, in that order; junction bases with no gene match: 11. The CDR3 loop spans 15 amino acids. CDR3: CAIKETGAPNYGYTF. CDR3 in DNA: TGTGCCATCAAGGAAACAGGGGCCCCTAACTATGGCTACACCTTC.

The rearrangement links TRBV18 to TRBJ2-7; 9 bases are shared with TRBD1. This CDR3 has 15 residues. J lost 0 bases, V lost 5 bases, and 5 bases had no gene match. The germline gives CDR1 KGHSH, CDR2 LQKENI. This chain's CDR3 is CASSAGQGRSYEQYF. CDR3 nucleotide sequence: TGTGCCAGCTCAGCCGGACAGGGGCGCTCCTACGAGCAGTACTTC.

The rearrangement joins TRBV2 to TRBJ1-5; tentative D call: TRBD1 (5 bases). The CDR3 has 13 amino acids. The germline V gene has CDR1 SNHLY and CDR2 FYNNEI. Between the trimmed V and J ends, which lost 8 bases and 4 bases, there was a span of 12 bases. The CDR3 spells CASGRGLNQPQHF. The CDR3 DNA follows: TGTGCCAGCGGCCGGGGCCTTAATCAGCCCCAGCATTTT.

A few counts support this clone. Other DNA sequences in this specimen translate into the identical CDR3. This chain uses TRBV6-5 with TRBJ2-3; D may be TRBD1 or TRBD2 (6 bases each). Germline assignment: CDR1 MNHEY and CDR2 SVGAGI. V was cut by 0 bases and J by 6 bases, with 7 bases left in between. This CDR3 is built from 13 residues. CDR3 nucleotides: TGTGCCAGCAGTTACTCCGGGGGCGATACGCAGTATTTT. Translating gives CASSYSGGDTQYF.

The V gene is TRBV28, the J gene TRBJ1-4, with TRBD1 as a possible D gene (6 bases). Trimming removed 10 bases from V and 3 bases from J, with 9 bases in between. The germline gives CDR1 MDHEN, CDR2 SYDVKM. The CDR3 spans 12 residues. The CDR3 nucleotides are TGTGCCACGAACAGGGCTAATGAAAAACTGTTTTTT. Translation gives CATNRANEKLFF.

The V and J genes are TRBV28 and TRBJ2-7; 9 bases are a match to TRBD1. The CDR3 extends over 16 amino acids. Germline lookup yields CDR1 MDHEN and CDR2 SYDVKM. The J segment lost 0 bases and the V segment lost 4 bases, leaving 7 bases of the junction unmatched. The CDR3 spells CASSSLDRGPSYEQYF. CDR3 nucleotides: TGTGCCAGCAGTTCCTTGGACAGGGGCCCCTCCTACGAGCAGTACTTC.

As concerns this clone: Its ends do not fully match the called genes, so a read error is possible. The chain employs TRBV29-1 and TRBJ1-2; D not resolved. The CDR3 loop spans 11 amino acids. Germline V lookup: CDR1 SQVTM, CDR2 ANQGSEA. In DNA, the CDR3 is TGCAGCGGAGGACGTAACGATGGCTACACCTTC. As protein: CSGGRNDGYTF.

The gene calls are TRBV15 and TRBJ1-2, with 7 nucleotides matching TRBD1. J lost 7 bases, V lost 0 bases, and 17 bases had no gene match. The V gene's germline CDR1 is LNHNV and CDR2 YYDKDF (reference sequence). This CDR3 region has 18 residues. The CDR3 region is CATSRDVGGKGAISGYTF. CDR3 nucleotides: TGTGCCACCAGCAGAGATGTTGGGGGGAAGGGGGCCATATCTGGCTACACCTTC.

The chain recombines TRBV11-2 with TRBJ1-3; 7 bases map to TRBD1. The germline V gene encodes CDR1 SGHAT and CDR2 FQNNGV. V lost 5 bases to trimming and J lost 0 bases; unmatched junction nucleotides: 4. The CDR3 loop spans 15 amino acids. Here the CDR3 reads CASSRTGSSGNTIYF. The CDR3 DNA follows: TGTGCCAGCAGCCGGACAGGTTCCTCTGGAAACACCATATATTTT. The full variable domain, completed using reference TRBV11-2 and TRBJ1-3, is EAGVAQSPRYKIIEKRQSVAFWCNPISGHATLYWYQQILGQGPKLLIQFQNNGVVDDSQLPKDRFSAERLKGVDSTLKIQPAKLEDSAVYLCASSRTGSSGNTIYFGEGSWLTVV.

The V and J genes are TRBV11-3 and TRBJ2-7; 10 bases align to TRBD1. J gave up 4 bases and V 5 bases, and 5 bases lay outside the gene matches. The CDR3 covers 14 residues. Germline assignment: CDR1 SGHNT and CDR2 YENEEA. In DNA form, the CDR3 reads TGTGCCAGCAGCGTCGGGACAGGGGAATACGAGCAGTACTTC. Translation: CASSVGTGEYEQYF.

This clone was detected only once. In the same sample, other DNA sequences code for this CDR3. This chain links TRBV7-7 with TRBJ2-5, with TRBD1 identical over 7 bases. This CDR3 has 14 amino acids. The J segment lost 5 bases and the V segment lost 2 bases, leaving 5 bases of the junction unmatched. The V gene's germline CDR1 is SSHAT and CDR2 FNYEAQ (reference sequence). CDR3 coding DNA: TGTGCCAGCAGCTTAAACAGGGGACAGGAGACCCAGTACTTC. It specifies CASSLNRGQETQYF.

The chain uses TRBV6-5 and TRBJ1-3; weak D call: TRBD1 (6 bases). Germline V CDR1 and CDR2: MNHEY, SVGAGI. The CDR3 has 14 amino acids. Between the trimmed V and J ends, which lost 5 bases and 0 bases, there was a span of 8 bases. In nucleotides, the CDR3 is TGTGCCAGCAGTAAGGGGGGCTCTGGAAACACCATATATTTT. It translates to CASSKGGSGNTIYF.

The rearrangement uses TRBV7-9 and TRBJ2-2; 9 nucleotides align to TRBD2. This CDR3 region has 16 residues. Germline CDR1 reads SEHNR; CDR2 reads FQNEAQ (reference sequence). The V gene end was trimmed by 4 bases and the J gene end by 6 bases; junction bases not matched to a gene: 9. Here the CDR3 DNA reads TGTGCCAGCAGCTACCTTAGCGGGAGAATCCCCGGGGAGCTGTTTTTT. Translation gives CASSYLSGRIPGELFF.

This sequence joins TRBV30 and TRBJ2-3, with TRBD1 identical over 7 bases. Per germline, CDR1 GTSNPN and CDR2 SVGIG (reference sequence). This CDR3 is built from 15 residues. The V gene end was trimmed by 0 bases and the J gene end by 1 base; junction bases not matched to a gene: 4. The chain's CDR3 is CAWSVQGRRTDTQYF. The CDR3 region has the DNA TGTGCCTGGAGTGTACAGGGGCGACGCACAGATACGCAGTATTTT.